The present T cell receptor beta chain was sequenced within a study of T cell repertoires in cytomegalovirus infection. A remark on this clonotype: Its antigen remains unidentified.

The study's findings and limits: Carriage of CMV together with the relevant HLA was identifiable through cumulative public TCR beta family frequency.

This CDR3 comprises 14 residues. The germline V gene has CDR1 MNHNY and CDR2 SVGAGI (reference sequence). V was shortened by 5 bases and J by 6 bases, with 11 bases between the two germline ends. TCRdb reanalysed the reads using MiXCR and keeps one entry per CDR3 protein. The table shows approximately 990,000 distinct CDR3 sequences, with around 30% occurring only once. This receptor was taken from a human donor in good health (CMV status not recorded). Some clones in this sample may be carry-over from other donors' samples. V is TRBV6-6 and J is TRBJ1-6; D not certain. This material consisted of cultured CD8+ T cells from PBMCs, taken from culture after CMV antigen stimulation. CDR3 nucleotide sequence: TGTGCCAGCAGTAAACTCATGCGTAATTCACCCCTCCACTTT. Protein sequence: CASSKLMRNSPLHF.